This T cell receptor (beta chain) came from a study of T-cell memory formation after mild COVID-19. Findings of the study overall: Balance between CD4 and CD8 was seen in clones contracting day 15 to 85, and a CD4+ lean was seen in later expanders. Confirmation of SARS-CoV-2 specificity was lacking for second-wave clones peaking day 37. Shrinking CD4+ clones were chiefly CM and EM; CD8+ ones were chiefly EMRA.

Regarding this clonotype: The antigen is undetermined.

Losses at the gene ends were 1 base for V and 5 bases for J; bases not matched to a gene: 5. There are 14 residues in the CDR3. The V gene's germline CDR1 is SGHTA and CDR2 FQGTGA. A single record per CDR3 protein comes from TCRdb applying MiXCR to the 5' RACE reads. The sample includes around 440,000 distinct CDR3 sequences, about 18% of them seen just once. The specimen sequenced was PBMCs or a T cell subset sorted from them (not recorded which). The source of this sequence is an adult woman who had mild COVID-19 (a few samples of this study predate the infection). Cell type and time point are not known. The chain carries TRBV7-3 and TRBJ2-7, with 7 bases lining up with TRBD2. The chain's CDR3 is CASSLSGSYDEQYF. The CDR3 DNA reads as TGTGCCAGCAGCTTAAGCGGGAGCTACGACGAGCAGTACTTC.